The rows below give T cell receptor beta chains drawn from one sample of a study of blood T cell repertoires in COVID-19. Sequencing used immunoSEQ multiplex PCR; TCRdb keeps in-frame clones, though not all of them. This table has around 250,000 clones, around 80% appearing once. Input material: PBMCs or T cells enriched from blood (not recorded which). These receptors were obtained from a man in his forties who had been exposed to COVID-19. CDR3s include the opening cysteine and the closing phenylalanine or tryptophan. D genes are given only for firm matches. Clone size is stated in some rows and not others, as once, few, many or a class when expanded.

CDR3 DNA | CDR3 protein | clone size | V gene | D gene | J gene
TGTGCCAGCAGCTTCCAGGGAGGGTCCCACAATGAGCAGTTCTTC | CASSFQGGSHNEQFF | . | TRBV7-9 | TRBD2 | TRBJ2-1
TGTGCCAGCCAGCGGACCTACGAGCAGTACTTC | CASQRTYEQYF | . | TRBV6-5 | . | TRBJ2-7
TGTGCCTGGGATAGCGGACCTAGGGACGAGCAGTACTTC | CAWDSGPRDEQYF | . | TRBV30 | . | TRBJ2-7
TGTGCCAGCGGTCGTAGCGGGAGCGTATACGAGCAGTACTTC | CASGRSGSVYEQYF | . | TRBV4-2 | TRBD2 | TRBJ2-7
TGCGCCAGCAGCGGAGACGGGGAACTTTCACCCCTCCACTTT | CASSGDGELSPLHF | . | TRBV5-1 | . | TRBJ1-6
TGTGCCAGCAGCCCCCCGGGACAGAGCAATTCACCCCTCCACTTT | CASSPPGQSNSPLHF | . | TRBV7-9 | TRBD1 | TRBJ1-6
TGTGCCAGCAGCTCCGGACAGGGATACTCTGGGGCCAACGTCCTGACTTTC | CASSSGQGYSGANVLTF | . | TRBV11-3 | TRBD1 | TRBJ2-6
TGTGCCAGCAGCGCGGGACTCACAAATCAGCCCCAGCATTTT | CASSAGLTNQPQHF | . | TRBV9 | . | TRBJ1-5
TGTGCTAGCAGCTTAGGTCGGGACACCACCTACGAGCAGTACTTC | CASSLGRDTTYEQYF | . | TRBV7-7 | . | TRBJ2-7
TGTGCCAGCAGTGATACAAGGGGGCCCTACTACAATGAGCAGTTCTTC | CASSDTRGPYYNEQFF | few | TRBV25-1 | TRBD1 | TRBJ2-1
TGTGCCATCAGTCTCGGAGCGGGGCTGAATTCACCCCTCCACTTT | CAISLGAGLNSPLHF | few | TRBV10-3 | . | TRBJ1-6
TGTGCCACCAGCAGAGATCAAGCTTTCTATGGCTACACCTTC | CATSRDQAFYGYTF | . | TRBV15 | . | TRBJ1-2
TGTGCCAGCAGCTTAGCGCCCGAACAGGGGGCAAATGAGCAGTTCTTC | CASSLAPEQGANEQFF | . | TRBV11-2 | TRBD1 | TRBJ2-1